The clone carrying this TCR beta chain showed up just once. The antigen remains unidentified. A much larger clone lies a single base off, so this may be a read error. This entry belongs to a study of regulatory T cells in long-lasting Graves disease. Study at large: In persistent Graves' disease, antithyroid drugs had been taken for over 5 years and TSH receptor antibodies stayed positive. General study points: In persistent patients, shared public clonotypes (around 2,500) outnumbered those in new patients (approximately 970). Accuracy was possibly reduced by small sample size.

The TCR beta library used iRepertoire HTBI primers with Arm-PCR amplification of CDR3. TCRdb fed the multiplex PCR reads into MiXCR, producing one record per CDR3 protein. The sample includes a few hundred thousand distinct CDR3 sequences, around 22% of them seen just once. Time point described: persistent/refractory GD, antithyroid drugs over 5 years with positive TRAb. Scientists built the TCR library using RNA that was extracted from PBMCs. The CDR3 is made up of 16 amino acids. V was shortened by 3 bases and J by 3 bases, with 17 bases between the two germline ends. Germline V gives CDR1 MNHGY, CDR2 SVAAGI.

The receptor comes from a female donor with Graves disease. The rearrangement links TRBV6-9 to TRBJ2-5; no definite D call. This material consisted of peripheral blood mononuclear cells (PBMCs), taken when the disease was refractory, from a patient treated with antithyroid drugs. The chain's CDR3 is CASSYRVMPLKETQYF. CDR3 nucleotide sequence: TGTGCCAGCAGTTACCGGGTGATGCCGCTGAAAGAGACCCAGTACTTC.